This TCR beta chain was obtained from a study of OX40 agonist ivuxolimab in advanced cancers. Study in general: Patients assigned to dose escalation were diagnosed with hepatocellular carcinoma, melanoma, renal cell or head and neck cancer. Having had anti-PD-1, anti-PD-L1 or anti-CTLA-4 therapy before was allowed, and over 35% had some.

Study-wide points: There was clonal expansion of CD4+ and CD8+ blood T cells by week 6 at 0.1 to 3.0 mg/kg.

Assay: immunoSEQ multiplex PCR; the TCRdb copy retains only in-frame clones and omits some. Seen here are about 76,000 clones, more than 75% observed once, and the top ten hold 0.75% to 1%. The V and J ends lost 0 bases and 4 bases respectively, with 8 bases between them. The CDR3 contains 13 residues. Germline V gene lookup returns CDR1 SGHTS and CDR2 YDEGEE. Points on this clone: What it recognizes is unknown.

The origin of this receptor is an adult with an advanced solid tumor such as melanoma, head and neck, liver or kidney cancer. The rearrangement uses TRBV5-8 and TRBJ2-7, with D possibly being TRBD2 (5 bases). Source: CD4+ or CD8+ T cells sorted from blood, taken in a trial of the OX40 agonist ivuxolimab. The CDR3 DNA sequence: TGTGCCAGCAGCTTGGAGGGCGGGTACGAGCAGTACTTC. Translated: CASSLEGGYEQYF.